This T cell receptor (beta chain) was captured by sequencing in a study of STAT3 mutations in large granular lymphocyte leukemia. About the study: Over half of T-LGLL patients had one or more immunosuppressive regimens. The study's findings and limits: Every T-cell large granular lymphocyte leukemia patient had at least one immunodominant TCR beta clonotype. No sample exists from the first appearance of each clone. Some patients had persisting codominant clonotypes that could mask small clones.

Details on this clone: The antigen remains undetermined.

Each sample's TCRbeta library yielded on average roughly 42,000 productive templates. Clones were read by immunoSEQ multiplex PCR, and TCRdb kept only the in-frame ones, dropping some. Among some 4,000 clones listed, about three fifths were seen once. The CDR3 length is 14 residues. V shed 2 bases and J shed 7 bases, with 15 bases lying between them. Germline V gives CDR1 KGHSH, CDR2 LQKENI. The J gene is TRBJ2-7, the V gene TRBV18; D is unclear. This TCR was recovered from a human donor with T large granular lymphocyte leukemia. Some clones in this sample may be carry-over from other donors' samples. Input material: PBMCs. The CDR3 here is CASSPLPRSEEQYF. The CDR3 DNA reads as TGTGCCAGCTCACCATTACCGCGGAGCGAGGAGCAGTACTTC.